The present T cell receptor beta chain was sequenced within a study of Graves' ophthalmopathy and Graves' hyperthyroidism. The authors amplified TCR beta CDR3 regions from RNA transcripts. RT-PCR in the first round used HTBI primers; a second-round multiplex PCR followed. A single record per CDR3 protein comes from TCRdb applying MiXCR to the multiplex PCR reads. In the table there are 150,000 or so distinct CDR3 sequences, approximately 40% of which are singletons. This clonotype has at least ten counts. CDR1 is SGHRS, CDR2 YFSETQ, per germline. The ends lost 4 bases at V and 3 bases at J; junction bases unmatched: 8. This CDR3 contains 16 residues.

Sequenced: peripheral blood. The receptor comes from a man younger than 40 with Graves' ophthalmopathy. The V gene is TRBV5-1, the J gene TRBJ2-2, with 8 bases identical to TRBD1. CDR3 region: CASSTQGARDTGELFF. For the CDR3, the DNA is TGCGCCAGCAGCACCCAGGGGGCGCGGGACACCGGGGAGCTGTTTTTT.